This TCR beta chain was retrieved from a study of blood T cell repertoires in COVID-19. Germline V gene sequence: CDR1 DFQATT, CDR2 SNEGSKA (reference sequence). The CDR3 covers 16 residues. The V end lost 3 bases, the J end lost 0 bases, and 15 bases lay between the germline ends. Sequenced by immunoSEQ multiplex PCR; TCRdb stores in-frame clones only, minus some. This sample has a few hundred thousand clones, with approximately 88% found just once. The study drew participants aged about 18 to 90 years from roughly 25 US areas. Clinical history reported by participants formed the basis on which cohorts were assigned.

The source material was PBMCs or T cells enriched from blood (not recorded which). This sequence originates from a woman in her thirties or forties who had recovered from COVID-19. This chain uses TRBV20-1 with TRBJ1-3; the D gene is possibly TRBD1 (5 bases). The CDR3 DNA follows: TGCAGTGCTAGTGAGGGACTCTCCCACTCTGGAAACACCATATATTTT. Its protein is CSASEGLSHSGNTIYF.